This entry features one TCR beta chain sequence. Antigen unknown. The PCR contained 60 Vbeta and 13 Jbeta primers. Repertoires were generated with immunoSEQ multiplex PCR, while TCRdb's copy carries only in-frame clones and drops some. The sample lists about 140,000 clones, roughly four fifths occurring once. V lost 0 bases to trimming and J lost 1 base, with 8 bases between them. CDR3 length equals 15 residues. The sample belongs to a study of cytomegalovirus exposure and HLA in healthy donors. Findings and caveats of the study: The study labeled 164 TCR beta chains cytomegalovirus-associated. Analyses of presence/absence relied on an assumption of roughly uniform sequencing depth across donors.

The chain uses TRBV5-3 and TRBJ1-5; no firm D call. TRBV5-3 is assigned to the ORF class and has an uncertain function. The sample comprised PBMCs. This TCR was sampled from a woman in her 50s in good health and CMV-seropositive. The CDR3 here is CARSLGRGSNQPQHF. CDR3 DNA: TGTGCCAGAAGCTTGGGTCGCGGGAGCAATCAGCCCCAGCATTTT.